This TCR beta chain is drawn from a study of OX40 agonist ivuxolimab in advanced cancers. A note on the overall study: Ivuxolimab was an agonistic, fully human IgG2 monoclonal antibody directed against OX40 (CD134), a costimulatory receptor. Intravenous ivuxolimab was administered to patients every 2 weeks at six dose levels: 0.01, 0.1, 0.3, 1.5, 3 and 10 mg/kg. Of the 50 to 55 dose-escalation patients, hepatocellular carcinoma was present in roughly 19, melanoma in some 15, renal cell carcinoma in 9 and head and neck cancer in 9. In the dose-escalation cohort, 82.7% of patients were male, and the mean age was about 55 years, with a range of about 20 to 90. Patients were allowed to have had prior anti-PD-1, anti-PD-L1 or anti-CTLA-4 therapy, and approximately 40% of the dose-escalation patients had previously received checkpoint inhibitors. Partial responses occurred in three dose-escalation patients: two with cutaneous melanoma and one with hepatocellular carcinoma. The point of sequencing TCRbeta in the periphery was to test whether ivuxolimab changed TCR sequence diversity and drove clonal T-cell expansion. The paper describes the monotherapy dose-escalation part (N ≈ 52 patients) of the phase I trial of ivuxolimab. Summary of the overall study and its limitations: Which antigens the clonally expanded peripheral T cells were specific for was not determined. In partial responders in the 0.1-3.0 mg/kg groups, normalized peripheral clonal expansion was found to be among the lowest, especially among CD8+ T cells. After ivuxolimab, CD8+ T cells had more expanded clones than CD4+ T cells on average. Low levels of normalized T-cell clonal expansion were also shown by some nonresponding patients. Clonal expansion of both CD4+ and CD8+ blood T cells was observed from baseline to week 6 at doses 0.1 to 3.0 mg/kg.

The trial excluded patients who had a history of autoimmune disease or who were on systemic immunosuppression. Peripheral blood for TCR sequencing was collected from all dose cohorts at baseline, on cycle 4 day 1, and on cycle 7 day 1. The samples were taken from a phase I, first-in-human, multicenter, open-label dose-escalation trial of ivuxolimab. The trial enrolled adults with locally advanced or metastatic head and neck squamous cell, hepatocellular, melanoma or renal cell carcinoma. CD4+ and CD8+ T cells were sorted separately from peripheral blood before TCR sequencing. For sequencing of the TCRbeta CDR3 region, genomic DNA was extracted from the sorted cells. The immunoSEQ Assay was used to sequence the TCRbeta CDR3 regions. TCRdb obtained this table from immuneACCESS and retained in-frame rearrangements with V and J assigned. These tables miss some clones; where compared with another copy, unresolved V genes account for less than half of the shortfall, and the remainder is unexplained. The sample table lists about 17,000 clones, around 80% of them with a count of one. Jointly, the top ten make up 28% of the sample.

Comments on this clone: The antigen it recognizes is unknown. Qualities for individual bases were not recorded, and no much larger clone is one base off.

The receptor was isolated from an adult with an advanced solid tumor such as melanoma, head and neck, liver or kidney cancer. The sample in question was CD4+ or CD8+ T cells sorted from blood, obtained in a trial of the OX40 agonist ivuxolimab.

The nucleotide sequence reads as follows: TGTGCCAGCAGCAAGGGACAGATGAACACTGAAGCTTTCTTT. Its protein is CASSKGQMNTEAFF. The receptor chain draws on TRBV7-7 and TRBJ1-1; 7 junctional bases match TRBD1. CDR1 and CDR2 were assigned from the germline V gene (reference sequence) as SSHAT and FNYEAQ. The CDR3 contains 14 residues, cysteine and phenylalanine counted. The kept DNA is CDR3 alone, 42 bases in frame from the first base. At the junction V is shortened by 5 bases and J by 0 bases; bases outside the gene matches: 3.